A single sample gave rise to the 4 T cell receptor beta chains below, sequenced in a study of CD8 T cells in Susac syndrome. Reverse transcription of about 0.45 to 1 ug RNA was performed with random hexamers. TCRdb called the immunoSEQ multiplex PCR reads again in MiXCR, with one record for every CDR3 protein. The sample consists of some 190,000 distinct CDR3 sequences, 90% to 95% of them appearing once. The sequencing input was CD4+ T cells from PBMCs. The receptors come from a human donor in good health.

This sequence joins TRBV5-1 and TRBJ2-3, with D maybe TRBD2 (6 bases). CDR1 and CDR2 (germline): SGHRS, YFSETQ. The CDR3 extends over 15 amino acids. Trimming left V 1 base short and J 0 bases short, with 9 bases between. As DNA, the CDR3 is TGCGCCAGCAGCTTGTCTAGCGCTAGCACAGATACGCAGTATTTT. It is translated as CASSLSSASTDTQYF. Filled out from reference TRBV5-1 and TRBJ2-3, the complete variable domain reads KAGVTQTPRYLIKTRGQQVTLSCSPISGHRSVSWYQQTPGQGLQFLFEYFSETQRNKGNFPGRFSGRQFSNSRSEMNVSTLELGDSALYLCASSLSSASTDTQYFGPGTRLTVL.

The chain links TRBV2 to TRBJ2-2; D is unresolved. The CDR3 is 12 amino acids. Per the germline V gene, CDR1 is SNHLY and CDR2 is FYNNEI. V was shortened by 8 bases and J by 6 bases, with 10 bases between the two germline ends. CDR3 protein: CASDSYPGELFF. The CDR3 DNA is TGTGCCAGCGACTCCTATCCCGGGGAGCTGTTTTTT.

The CDR3 here is CSATVAYEQYV. DNA of the CDR3: TGCAGTGCCACAGTGGCCTACGAGCAGTACGTC. V usage is TRBV20-1 and J usage is TRBJ2-7; D remains ambiguous. This CDR3 spans 11 amino acids. V dropped 6 bases and J dropped 2 bases, with 8 bases sitting between them. CDR1 and CDR2 (germline): DFQATT, SNEGSKA (reference sequence).

The chain carries TRBV5-1 and TRBJ2-3, with no clear D. Deletions cut 5 bases from V and 4 bases from J, with 11 bases between. The CDR3 loop spans 13 amino acids. Germline-derived CDR1 and CDR2 are SGHRS and YFSETQ. The CDR3 bases are TGCGCCAGCAGAATTATCGGCCCAGATACGCAGTATTTT. Translating gives CASRIIGPDTQYF.